The table lists the clone carrying this T cell receptor (beta chain) with a count of one. What it recognizes is unknown. V shed 0 bases and J shed 5 bases, with 9 bases lying between them. This CDR3 region has 14 residues. Germline CDR1 reads SGHRS; CDR2 reads YFSETQ. This record comes from a study of Ad26.COV2.S vaccination and SARS-CoV-2 variants. Findings and caveats of the study: Spike-specific TCR breadth was greater after Ad26.COV2.S than placebo.

Treatment given: around 19 received Ad26.COV2.S at low or high dose, single or two shots; about 5 received placebo; per-sample allocation not given. Sampling occurred on day 63 after the first vaccine or placebo injection. The assay was immunoSEQ multiplex PCR, and TCRdb's table has in-frame clones only and misses some. The table shows some 640,000 clones, with roughly nine tenths occurring only once. The sequencing here drew on peripheral blood, taken in a trial of Ad26.COV2.S vaccine versus placebo. The V call is TRBV5-1, the J call TRBJ2-1; D is unclear. The TCR comes from a person between 18 and 59 years old who received the Ad26.COV2.S COVID-19 vaccine or a placebo. Here the CDR3 DNA reads TGCGCCAGCAGCTTGGCCGAGAGTAACAATGAGCAGTTCTTC. This sequence encodes CASSLAESNNEQFF.